This TCR beta chain was recorded in a study of blood T cell repertoires in COVID-19. As for the study in general: Sample material is recorded as cDNA or gDNA derived from T cells, B-cell-depleted T cells, or PBMCs.

Assay: immunoSEQ multiplex PCR; the TCRdb copy retains only in-frame clones and omits some. The data contain approximately 280,000 clones, nearly 90% of them singletons. This CDR3 is 14 amino acids long. Per the germline V gene, CDR1 is LNHDA and CDR2 is SQIVND (reference sequence). Trimming took 5 bases from V and 4 from J, leaving 14 bases between them. Sequenced input: PBMCs or T cells enriched from blood (not recorded which). The clonotype was recovered from an older woman who had recovered from COVID-19. The chain combines TRBV19 with TRBJ1-1; a possible D gene is TRBD1 (5 bases). CDR3 sequence (DNA): TGTGCCAGTAGTTTTGGAGGGGCGGCCACTGAAGCTTTCTTT. Its translation: CASSFGGAATEAFF.